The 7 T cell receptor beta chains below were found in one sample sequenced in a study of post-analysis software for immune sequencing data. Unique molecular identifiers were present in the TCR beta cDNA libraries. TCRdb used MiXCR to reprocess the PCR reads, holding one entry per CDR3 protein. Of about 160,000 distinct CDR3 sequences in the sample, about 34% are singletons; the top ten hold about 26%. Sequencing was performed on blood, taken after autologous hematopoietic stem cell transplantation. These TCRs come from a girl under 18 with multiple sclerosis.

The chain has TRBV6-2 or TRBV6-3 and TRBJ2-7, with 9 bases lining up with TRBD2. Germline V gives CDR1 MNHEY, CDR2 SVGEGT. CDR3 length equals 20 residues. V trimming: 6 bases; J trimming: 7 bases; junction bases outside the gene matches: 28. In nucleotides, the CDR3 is TGTGCCAGCAGCCCTGGAGGGAATCTGCTGGCGGGAGGGCCTTACAATGAGCAGTACTTC. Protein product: CASSPGGNLLAGGPYNEQYF.

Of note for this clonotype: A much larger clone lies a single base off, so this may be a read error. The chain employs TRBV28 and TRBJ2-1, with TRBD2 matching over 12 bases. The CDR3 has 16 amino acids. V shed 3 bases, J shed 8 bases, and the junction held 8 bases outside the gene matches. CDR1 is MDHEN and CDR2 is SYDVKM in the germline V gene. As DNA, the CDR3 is TGTGCCAGCAGTTTGGTACTAGCGGGAGGTGTGGATGAGCAGTTCTTC. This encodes CASSLVLAGGVDEQFF.

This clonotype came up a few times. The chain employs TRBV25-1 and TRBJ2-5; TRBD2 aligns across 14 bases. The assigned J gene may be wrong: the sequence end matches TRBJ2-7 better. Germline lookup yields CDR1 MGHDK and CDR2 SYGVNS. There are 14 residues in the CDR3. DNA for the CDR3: TGTGCCAGCAGCGGGACTAGCGGGAGTTACGAGCAGTACTTC. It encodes CASSGTSGSYEQYF.

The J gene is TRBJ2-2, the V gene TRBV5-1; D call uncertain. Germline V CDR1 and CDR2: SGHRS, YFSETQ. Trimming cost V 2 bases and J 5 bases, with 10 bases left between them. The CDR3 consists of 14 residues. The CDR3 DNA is TGCGCCAGCAGCTTAAGGGCCCAGACCGGGGAGCTGTTTTTT. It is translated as CASSLRAQTGELFF. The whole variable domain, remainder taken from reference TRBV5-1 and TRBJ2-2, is KAGVTQTPRYLIKTRGQQVTLSCSPISGHRSVSWYQQTPGQGLQFLFEYFSETQRNKGNFPGRFSGRQFSNSRSEMNVSTLELGDSALYLCASSLRAQTGELFFGEGSRLTVL.

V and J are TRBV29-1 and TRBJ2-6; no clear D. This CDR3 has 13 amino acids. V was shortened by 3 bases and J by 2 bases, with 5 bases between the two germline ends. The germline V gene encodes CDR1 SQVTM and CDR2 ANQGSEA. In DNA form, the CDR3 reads TGCAGCGTTGATGTAACTGGGGCCAACGTCCTGACTTTC. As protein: CSVDVTGANVLTF.

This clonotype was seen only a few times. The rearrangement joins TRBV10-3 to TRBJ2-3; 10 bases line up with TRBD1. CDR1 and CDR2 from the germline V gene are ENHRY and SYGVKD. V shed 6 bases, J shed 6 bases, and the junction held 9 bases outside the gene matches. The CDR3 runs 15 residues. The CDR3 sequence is CAISSDRGREDTQYF. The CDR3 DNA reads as TGTGCCATCAGCAGCGACAGGGGGCGCGAGGATACGCAGTATTTT.

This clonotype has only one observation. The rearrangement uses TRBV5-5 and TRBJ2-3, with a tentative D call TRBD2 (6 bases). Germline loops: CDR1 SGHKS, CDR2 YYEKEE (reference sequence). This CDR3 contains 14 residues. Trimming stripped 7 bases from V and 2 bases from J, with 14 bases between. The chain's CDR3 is CASWEERYTDTQYF. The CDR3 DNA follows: TGTGCCAGCTGGGAGGAACGCTACACAGATACGCAGTATTTT.